The T cell receptor beta chain described here comes from a study of shared clonotypes between healthy human individuals. This clone has just a few counts. The length of the CDR3 is 12 residues. Trimming left V 0 bases short and J 10 bases short, with 9 bases between. Germline V CDR1 and CDR2: WNHNN, SYGVQD (reference sequence). Sequenced by immunoSEQ multiplex PCR; TCRdb stores in-frame clones only, minus some. The sample has over 2 million clones, 80% to 95% seen once. The chain uses TRBV10-1 and TRBJ1-1; D is unresolved. The sequence came from a man aged 18-30 years in good health. Some clones in this sample may be carry-over from other donors' samples. The sequenced sample consisted of naive CD4+ T cells from PBMCs. Subset in this sample: CD45RA+ positively selected. CDR3 DNA: TGCGCCAGCAGTGAGTCAGGGATAGCAGCTTTCTTT. It specifies CASSESGIAAFF.